The entry below describes one TCR beta chain. Original processing notes: Amplification with reference gene primers provided the estimates of nucleated cell counts. Profiled with immunoSEQ multiplex PCR; TCRdb holds only in-frame clones, not every one. V, J and clone size were drawn from that table, and D and trimming were deduced from the DNA. The sample yields 150,000 to 200,000 clones, around nine tenths seen once. Recruited during active infection, patients (from Seattle) were subsequently followed longitudinally. The data originate from a study of blood T cell repertoires in COVID-19. For the study at large: Sites in the United States, Italy and Spain provided acute and convalescent COVID-19 samples. Sources were T cells, B-cell-depleted T cells, or PBMCs; the material itself was cDNA or gDNA.

J was trimmed by 2 bases and V by 3 bases; bases with no gene match: 8. The CDR3 runs 17 residues. Per the germline V gene, CDR1 is ENHRY and CDR2 is SYGVKD. The sequence was obtained from a woman aged 70-85 years with COVID-19, enrolled during active disease. The chain recombines TRBV10-3 with TRBJ1-3; 9 bases are a match to TRBD1. The sequenced sample consisted of peripheral blood. As DNA, the CDR3 is TGTGCCATCAGTGAATTACAGGGGGCGCAGGCTGGAAACACCATATATTTT. Amino acids: CAISELQGAQAGNTIYF.